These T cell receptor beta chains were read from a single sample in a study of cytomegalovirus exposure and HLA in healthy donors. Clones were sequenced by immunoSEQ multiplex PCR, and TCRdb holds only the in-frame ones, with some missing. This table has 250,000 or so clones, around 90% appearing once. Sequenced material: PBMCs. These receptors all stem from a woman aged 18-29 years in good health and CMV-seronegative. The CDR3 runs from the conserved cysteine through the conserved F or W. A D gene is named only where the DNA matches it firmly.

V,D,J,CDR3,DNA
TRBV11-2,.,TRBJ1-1,CASARDRNTEAFF,TGTGCCAGCGCCCGAGACAGGAACACTGAAGCTTTCTTT
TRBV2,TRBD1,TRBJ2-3,CATTGQGHTDTQYF,TGTGCCACCACGGGACAGGGACACACAGATACGCAGTATTTT
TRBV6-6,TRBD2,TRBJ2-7,CASSYSTSGGGREQYF,TGTGCCAGCAGTTACTCGACTAGCGGGGGGGGTCGGGAGCAGTACTTC
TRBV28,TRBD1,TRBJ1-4,CASRWTGRNEKLFF,TGTGCCAGCAGGTGGACAGGCCGCAATGAAAAACTGTTTTTT
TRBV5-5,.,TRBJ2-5,CASSTGLEGETQYF,TGTGCCAGCAGCACGGGACTTGAGGGGGAGACCCAGTACTTC
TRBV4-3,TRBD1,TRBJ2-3,CASSQATQGAFTDTQYF,TGCGCCAGCAGCCAAGCCACACAGGGGGCATTCACAGATACGCAGTATTTT
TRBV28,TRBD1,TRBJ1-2,CASEKQGNGYTF,TGTGCCAGCGAAAAACAGGGGAATGGCTACACCTTC
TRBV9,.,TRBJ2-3,CASSVGLQGYTDTQYF,TGTGCCAGCAGCGTAGGCTTGCAGGGTTACACAGATACGCAGTATTTT
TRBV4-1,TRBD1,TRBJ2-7,CASSQDRSEDRGYEQYF,TGCGCCAGCAGCCAAGACCGATCGGAGGACAGGGGATACGAGCAGTACTTC
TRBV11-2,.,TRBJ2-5,CASSLTDIRMEETQYF,TGTGCCAGCAGCTTAACCGACATACGGATGGAAGAGACCCAGTACTTC
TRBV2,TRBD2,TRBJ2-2,CASSKLAGATTGELFF,TGTGCCAGCAGTAAATTAGCGGGGGCCACCACCGGGGAGCTGTTTTTT
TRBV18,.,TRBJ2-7,CASSPDRLTYEQYF,TGTGCCAGCTCACCAGACAGGTTAACTTACGAGCAGTACTTC
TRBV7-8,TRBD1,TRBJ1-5,CASSFGQGANYSNQPQHF,TGTGCCAGCAGCTTCGGACAGGGGGCAAATTATAGCAATCAGCCCCAGCATTTT